This TCR beta chain was documented in a study of spatial heterogeneity in lung cancer (dated by TCRdb to the late 2010s). Background on the whole study: The donors were some 76 patients from the lung TRACERx cohort who had early-stage, untreated non-small cell lung cancer. The study linked features of the TCR repertoire to counts of nonsynonymous mutations, which were determined by whole-exome sequencing of tumor tissue. In non-small cell lung cancer, the study made a quantitative comparison of TCR alpha and beta repertoires among multiple tumor regions, matched nontumor lung and blood. More beta-chain than alpha-chain transcripts were consistently detected, likely reflecting higher beta-chain transcript abundance. Both alpha and beta chains were TCR-sequenced in samples taken at surgery, namely 220 tumor regions, 62 to 65 matched nontumor lung samples and 56 PBMC samples. Follow-up PBMC samples were sequenced whenever the samples were available, and the median time to follow-up was roughly two years after resection. In the raw uncorrected reads, each unique combination of TCR and UMI appeared on average more than ten times. Paper-wide results and their limitations: Only roughly 14 patients were included in comparisons of baseline and follow-up blood repertoires. Ubiquitous expanded tumor TCRs were detected in blood more often at tumor resection than at routine follow-up. Confirming at a functional level the hypothesis that regional TCRs recognize regional mutations was considered to require additional single-cell paired TCR alpha and beta sequencing.

Spanning cysteine to phenylalanine, the CDR3 consists of 15 amino acids. The sequence is cut down to CDR3 DNA, 45 bases in frame from base 1. V and J lose 5 bases and 4 bases, and a span of 18 bases separates them. Per the germline V gene, MNHEY is the CDR1 and SVGEGT is the CDR2. Reading the label with the study, this specimen's time point is: blood at routine non-recurrence follow-up after resection. Without any cell sorting, TCR sequencing was performed on whole RNA extracted either from tumor and nontumor lung tissue or from cryopreserved PBMC samples. Only patients with enough RNA available from two or more tumor regions were chosen for TCR sequencing. The library was made by 5' RACE. The sequencer was a NextSeq 500. In the TCR library protocol, a unique molecular identifier was attached to each TCR cDNA molecule so that PCR and sequencing errors could be corrected. In the original analysis: Decombinator tools were used for TCR identification, UMI-based error correction and CDR3 extraction. Expanded TCRs were defined as those above a frequency of 2 per 1,000, corresponding to the top 1% of the tumor frequency distribution. Rényi diversity was computed with the R vegan package after subsampling each repertoire 100 times to 5,000 TCRs. To build CDR3 similarity networks, amino acid triplet string-kernel similarity was used, and CDR3s were connected when their pairwise similarity was above 0.82. TCRdb reanalyzed the raw reads on its own, using fastp at Q25 for trimming and MiXCR for clone calling, and kept in-frame beta chains. Identical CDR3 protein sequences are pooled into one entry, listed with their most common genes and DNA. The authors' filters were not applied to this entry. A total of fewer than 60,000 distinct CDR3 sequences appear in this sample, 7.4% of them only once. Roughly 37% of the sample is in the top ten clones.

Points on this clonotype: The target of this receptor is not known. The input lacks base qualities; no much larger clone sits a single base away.

This receptor was obtained from a female donor with early-stage non-small cell lung cancer. This chain joins TRBV6-2 or TRBV6-3 to TRBJ2-7; TRBD2 is possibly the D segment (5 matching bases). Sequencing was performed on PBMCs, taken at follow-up. The CDR3 is CASSPVATRWYEQYF. The sequence in DNA is TGTGCCAGCAGTCCCGTAGCGACGCGCTGGTACGAGCAGTACTTC.